These 30 T cell receptor beta chains share one sample of origin, sequenced in a study of T cells after yellow fever vaccination. Each CDR3 protein gets one entry after TCRdb re-called the 5' RACE reads with MiXCR. Among about 160,000 distinct CDR3 sequences listed, around 7.3% were seen once. Sequenced here: CD4+ T cells sorted from PBMCs, sampled 5 days after the first yellow fever vaccination. The receptors derive from a young man who received the YFV17D yellow fever vaccine.

This clonotype was observed at least ten times. This sequence joins TRBV6-5 and TRBJ2-5; possible D gene TRBD2, 6 bases. From germline, CDR1 is MNHEY and CDR2 SVGAGI. The CDR3 consists of 15 residues. Trimming pared 0 bases from V and 4 bases from J, leaving 12 bases between. The CDR3 reads CASSYSGVAAETQYF. The DNA of the CDR3 is TGTGCCAGCAGTTACTCGGGGGTAGCGGCAGAGACCCAGTACTTC.

This sequence joins TRBV7-2 and TRBJ1-2; D uncertain. CDR1 is SGHTA, CDR2 FQGNSA, per germline. The V and J ends lost 5 bases and 6 bases respectively, with 7 bases between them. This CDR3 region has 11 residues. The CDR3 protein is CASSPRNGYTF. CDR3 sequence (DNA): TGTGCCAGCAGCCCTAGAAATGGCTACACCTTC.

This clonotype was seen just once. The gene calls are TRBV12-3 or TRBV12-4 and TRBJ2-3; TRBD1 agrees at 11 bases. The ends lost 6 bases at V and 7 bases at J; junction bases unmatched: 3. The CDR3 is 13 residues long. CDR3 region: CASSRTGGYTQYF. For the CDR3, the DNA is TGTGCCAGCAGCCGGACAGGGGGCTATACGCAGTATTTT.

The table lists this clonotype with many counts. This chain links TRBV7-2 with TRBJ1-1, with D possibly matching TRBD1 (5 bases). This CDR3 region has 14 residues. CDR1 is SGHTA, CDR2 FQGNSA, per germline. Trimming left V 5 bases short and J 8 bases short, with 18 bases between. CDR3 nucleotide sequence: TGTGCCAGCAGCCCTCGGAGGGGCAGGAGCGAAGCTTTCTTT. Its translation: CASSPRRGRSEAFF.

At least ten counts were recorded for this clonotype. The chain employs TRBV20-1 and TRBJ2-3; TRBD1 agrees at 10 bases. The CDR3 runs to 17 residues. Germline V gives CDR1 DFQATT, CDR2 SNEGSKA (reference sequence). After removal of 2 bases from V and 5 bases from J, the junction contained 13 bases not matched to a gene. CDR3 protein: CSARPPPGTGVLDTQYF. The CDR3 region has the DNA TGCAGTGCTAGACCGCCCCCGGGGACAGGGGTTCTAGATACGCAGTATTTT.

This clonotype was counted ten times or more. This chain's CDR3 is CASSVEPGGTGELFF. CDR3 in DNA: TGTGCCAGCAGCGTAGAGCCAGGGGGCACCGGGGAGCTGTTTTTT. The rearrangement uses TRBV9 and TRBJ2-2; TRBD1 aligns across 7 bases. The ends lost 0 bases at V and 4 bases at J; junction bases unmatched: 3. This CDR3 is 15 amino acids long. Germline assignment: CDR1 SGDLS and CDR2 YYNGEE.

About this clonotype: This may stem from a read error, because a much larger clone lies one nucleotide away. The J gene is TRBJ2-7, the V gene TRBV6-1; 9 bases agree with TRBD1. CDR3 length: 15 residues. The V and J ends lost 8 bases and 5 bases, in that order; junction bases with no gene match: 13. Germline lookup yields CDR1 MNHNS and CDR2 SASEGT. The CDR3 nucleotides read TGTGCCAGCTTTAATACAGGGGGCGGATTCCACGAGCAGTACTTC. It is translated as CASFNTGGGFHEQYF.

This clonotype came up many times. The chain uses TRBV24-1 and TRBJ2-5, with D uncertain. The germline V gene encodes CDR1 KGHDR and CDR2 SFDVKD. This CDR3 is built from 13 residues. The V and J ends lost 7 bases and 5 bases respectively, with 13 bases between them. CDR3 nucleotide sequence: TGTGCCACCAGCGGTAGTGTGGTGGAGACCCAGTACTTC. Translation gives CATSGSVVETQYF.

In its sample, this clonotype was seen many times. The gene calls are TRBV5-1 and TRBJ2-5, with 9 bases identical to TRBD1. V was pared by 2 bases and J by 2 bases, with 1 base of the junction left unmatched. This CDR3 is 14 amino acids long. Germline V gene sequence: CDR1 SGHRS, CDR2 YFSETQ. The CDR3 nucleotides are TGCGCCAGCAGCTTAGGGACAGGGCAAGAGACCCAGTACTTC. The encoded protein is CASSLGTGQETQYF.

This clonotype was picked up many times. The chain uses TRBV30 and TRBJ2-2, with unresolved D. Per germline, CDR1 GTSNPN and CDR2 SVGIG (reference sequence). V gave up 0 bases and J gave up 0 bases, with 5 bases separating them. CDR3 length equals 14 residues. The CDR3 region is CAWSVQPNTGELFF. CDR3 DNA sequence: TGTGCCTGGAGTGTCCAGCCGAACACCGGGGAGCTGTTTTTT.

This sequence joins TRBV5-1 and TRBJ1-1, with D possibly TRBD1 on 6 matching bases. CDR1 and CDR2 (germline): SGHRS, YFSETQ. The ends were cut back, 4 bases at V and 6 bases at J, with 10 bases in the middle. This CDR3 contains 12 residues. This chain's CDR3 is CASSATGSEAFF. As DNA, the CDR3 is TGCGCCAGCAGCGCCACAGGGTCTGAAGCTTTCTTT.

The chain's CDR3 is CASSHNEQFF. The CDR3 DNA reads as TGCGCCAGCAGTCACAATGAGCAGTTCTTC. This chain connects TRBV23-1 to TRBJ2-1; the D is unclear. TRBV23-1 is marked as an open reading frame, function uncertain. With 3 bases removed from V and 6 bases from J, the gap between germline ends came to 0 bases. The CDR3 sequence is 10 residues long.

The chain has TRBV29-1 and TRBJ2-5; 9 bases map to TRBD1. CDR1 SQVTM and CDR2 ANQGSEA come from the germline V gene. With V trimmed by 7 bases and J by 5 bases, 5 bases remained unmatched. The CDR3 runs to 12 residues. The CDR3 sequence: CSGYRGLETQYF. In nucleotides, the CDR3 is TGCAGCGGGTACAGGGGGCTGGAGACCCAGTACTTC.

This clonotype was picked up a small number of times. The V call is TRBV7-2, the J call TRBJ2-5; maybe TRBD2 (5 bases). Germline assignment: CDR1 SGHTA and CDR2 FQGNSA. V shed 5 bases and J shed 1 base, with 11 bases lying between them. This CDR3 spans 14 amino acids. The CDR3 loop reads CASSPSGSQETQYF. In nucleotides, the CDR3 is TGTGCCAGCAGCCCCAGCGGAAGCCAAGAGACCCAGTACTTC. Full variable domain (missing parts from reference TRBV7-2 and TRBJ2-5): GAGVSQSPSNKVTEKGKDVELRCDPISGHTALYWYRQSLGQGLEFLIYFQGNSAPDKSGLPSDRFSAERTGGSVSTLTIQRTQQEDSAVYLCASSPSGSQETQYFGPGTRLLVL.

This clonotype was found many times. The V call is TRBV20-1, the J call TRBJ2-5, with D perhaps matching TRBD2 (5 bases). The CDR3 runs 13 residues. Germline CDR1 and CDR2: DFQATT and SNEGSKA (reference sequence). Trimming cost V 5 bases and J 2 bases, with 12 bases left between them. The CDR3 nucleotides are TGCAGTGCTGAGCGGCTAGAACAAGAGACCCAGTACTTC. The encoded protein is CSAERLEQETQYF.

This clonotype was detected many times. The CDR3, as DNA: TGTGCCAGCTTCTACGAAACAGGGGATAAGGCCTACGAGCAGTACGTC. Translated: CASFYETGDKAYEQYV. The V call is TRBV12-3 or TRBV12-4, the J call TRBJ2-7; TRBD1 aligns across 7 bases. This CDR3 comprises 16 residues. V shed 8 bases, J shed 2 bases, and the junction held 15 bases outside the gene matches.

There are a few counts of this clonotype. The chain combines TRBV10-3 with TRBJ1-5, with a weak D call TRBD1 (6 bases). V was clipped by 0 bases and J by 6 bases, with 15 bases between them. The CDR3 has 16 amino acids. CDR1 is ENHRY and CDR2 is SYGVKD in the germline V gene. This chain's CDR3 is CAISESFQGLGQPQHF. The DNA for the CDR3 is TGTGCCATCAGTGAGTCTTTCCAGGGGCTGGGTCAGCCCCAGCATTTT.

The chain carries TRBV6-5 and TRBJ1-4; D ambiguous. The CDR3 consists of 15 residues. The germline V gene encodes CDR1 MNHEY and CDR2 SVGAGI. The V end lost 2 bases, the J end lost 3 bases, and 10 bases lay between the germline ends. The CDR3 loop reads CASSYGGSSNEKLFF. The DNA for the CDR3 is TGTGCCAGCAGTTACGGCGGGTCTTCTAATGAAAAACTGTTTTTT.

The chain couples TRBV7-2 to TRBJ2-3; D gene uncertain. Trimming left V 2 bases short and J 2 bases short, with 11 bases between. The CDR3 totals 15 residues. Germline CDR1 and CDR2: SGHTA and FQGNSA. The CDR3 loop reads CASSLFGGDTDTQYF. DNA for the CDR3: TGTGCCAGCAGCTTATTTGGTGGAGACACAGATACGCAGTATTTT.

This chain uses TRBV11-2 with TRBJ1-6; D uncertain. V lost 3 bases, J lost 4 bases, and 4 bases lay in between. The CDR3 length is 13 residues. The germline CDR1 and CDR2 sequences are SGHAT and FQNNGV. Here the CDR3 reads CASSFGYNSPLHF. In nucleotides, the CDR3 is TGTGCCAGCAGCTTCGGATATAATTCACCCCTCCACTTT.

In its sample, this clonotype was seen many times. The chain couples TRBV3-1 to TRBJ2-1; 9 bases agree with TRBD1. CDR1 LGHDT and CDR2 YNNKEL come from the germline V gene (reference sequence). J gave up 10 bases and V 5 bases, and 9 bases lay outside the gene matches. The CDR3 runs 14 residues. As DNA, the CDR3 is TGTGCCAGCAGCAAAGGACAGGGGCTCAGGGAGCAGTTCTTC. This translates into CASSKGQGLREQFF.

Many counts were recorded for this clonotype. The chain carries TRBV9 and TRBJ2-1, with TRBD2 matching 9 bases. The CDR3 is 14 amino acids. CDR1 and CDR2 from the germline V gene are SGDLS and YYNGEE. V was clipped by 4 bases and J by 8 bases; unmatched bases: 7. CDR3 region: CASSPVIAGDEQFF. The CDR3 bases are TGTGCCAGCAGCCCCGTTATAGCGGGGGATGAGCAGTTCTTC.

The chain recombines TRBV20-1 with TRBJ1-5; 7 positions match TRBD1. Germline CDR1 is DFQATT and CDR2 is SNEGSKA (reference sequence). V shed 4 bases and J 5 bases; nucleotides not matched to a gene: 2. This CDR3 region has 12 residues. The CDR3 region is CSAKTGDQPQHF. CDR3 in DNA: TGCAGTGCTAAAACAGGGGATCAGCCCCAGCATTTT.

In this sample, this clonotype turned up many times. The chain couples TRBV5-1 to TRBJ2-5; either TRBD1 or TRBD2 may fit D (5 bases each). The CDR3 runs to 13 residues. The germline gives CDR1 SGHRS, CDR2 YFSETQ. V was trimmed by 4 bases and J by 2 bases, leaving 9 bases between them. Here the CDR3 reads CASSTGLQETQYF. The CDR3 nucleotides are TGCGCCAGCAGCACGGGGCTTCAAGAGACCCAGTACTTC.

Of note for this clonotype: A much larger clone is a single base away; this may be a read error. The chain is built from TRBV2 and TRBJ1-4; D is possibly TRBD1 (6 bases). Germline V gene data show CDR1 as SNHLY and CDR2 as FYNNEI. This CDR3 has 14 amino acids. The CDR3 loop reads CACSPRGFNEKLFF. The CDR3 coding sequence is TGTGCCTGCAGTCCCAGGGGATTTAATGAAAAACTGTTTTTT.

This clonotype was detected ten times or more. This chain connects TRBV28 to TRBJ1-4; 7 bases are a match to TRBD1. Trimming cost V 7 bases and J 3 bases; bases outside gene matches: 8. This CDR3 spans 15 amino acids. Per the germline V gene, CDR1 is MDHEN and CDR2 is SYDVKM. CDR3 protein: CASTLTGTANEKLFF. CDR3 bases: TGTGCCAGCACCCTAACCGGGACAGCTAATGAAAAACTGTTTTTT.

Notes on this clonotype: A much larger clonotype is one base distant, so this may be a read error. J is TRBJ2-7 and V is TRBV4-2; D ambiguous. The germline gives CDR1 LGHNA, CDR2 YNFKEQ. This CDR3 spans 12 amino acids. Between the trimmed V and J ends, which lost 4 bases and 6 bases, there was a span of 10 bases. CDR3 sequence: CASSPRTVEQYF. In DNA form, the CDR3 reads TGTGCCAGCAGCCCCAGGACGGTCGAGCAGTACTTC.

The table lists this clonotype with a few counts. The CDR3 nucleotides read TGTGCCAGCAAAGATCGGGCAGGAAAGTACGAGCAGTACGTC. This sequence encodes CASKDRAGKYEQYV. This chain uses TRBV6-2 or TRBV6-3 with TRBJ2-7; D uncertain. The germline CDR1 and CDR2 sequences are MNHEY and SVGEGT. The CDR3 extends over 14 amino acids. V lost 7 bases and J lost 4, with 17 bases in between.

Comment on this clonotype: A much larger clone differs by one base, so this may be a read error. V gene TRBV6-6 combines with J gene TRBJ1-2; no firm D call. Germline loops: CDR1 MNHNY, CDR2 SVGAGI (reference sequence). This CDR3 is 11 amino acids long. The chain's CDR3 is CSSSPHYGYTF. Written as DNA, the CDR3 is TGTTCCAGCAGCCCCCACTATGGCTACACCTTC.

V usage is TRBV14 and J usage is TRBJ2-1, with D perhaps matching TRBD2 (6 bases). Germline V gene data show CDR1 as SGHDN and CDR2 as FVKESK. V was cut by 0 bases and J by 6 bases, with 15 bases left in between. The CDR3 has 16 residues. CDR3 coding DNA: TGTGCCAGCAGCCAAGACGGCGGGGTTAGCTTCAATGAGCAGTTCTTC. Amino acid sequence: CASSQDGGVSFNEQFF.